Below are 26 T cell receptor beta chains sequenced from a single sample in a study of vaccination effects on CD4 cells after COVID-19. Peptide-pool stimulation followed by sequencing identified expanded antigen-specific CD4+ clonotypes in the ViraFEST assay. After roughly eleven days in culture, the CD4+ T cells were isolated. Nucleocapsid antibodies were negative in the vaccine recipients, who had never had SARS-CoV-2 infection. No antigen has been identified for these receptors. Method: immunoSEQ multiplex PCR; TCRdb's copy keeps in-frame clones and lacks some. The table has 30,000 to 40,000 clones, under 70% seen once; the top ten hold 20% to 25%. The sample here was CD4+ T cells from PBMCs cultured with SARS-CoV-2 spike peptides, taken before COVID-19 vaccination. The receptors come from a human donor who received a COVID-19 vaccine.

The V gene is TRBV11-3, the J gene TRBJ2-7; D is unresolved. Trimming removed 1 base from V and 2 bases from J, with 6 bases in between. The CDR3 has 13 residues. Germline CDR1 is SGHNT and CDR2 is YENEEA. Written as DNA, the CDR3 is TGTGCCAGCAGCTTAGGGCCCGCCTACGAGCAGTACTTC. This encodes CASSLGPAYEQYF. Combining the CDR3 with reference TRBV11-3 and TRBJ2-7 gives the whole variable domain EAGVVQSPRYKIIEKKQPVAFWCNPISGHNTLYWYLQNLGQGPELLIRYENEEAVDDSQLPKDRFSAERLKGVDSTLKIQPAELGDSAVYLCASSLGPAYEQYFGPGTRLTVT.

This clone has more than one count but fewer than ten. The V call is TRBV29-1, the J call TRBJ2-7; D not certain. Germline CDR1 reads SQVTM; CDR2 reads ANQGSEA. The CDR3 consists of 11 residues. With 4 bases removed from V and 3 bases from J, the gap between germline ends came to 7 bases. CDR3 DNA: TGCAGCGTTGTGGGTCTCTACGAGCAGTACTTC. It is translated as CSVVGLYEQYF.

The gene calls are TRBV6-6 and TRBJ1-4; perhaps TRBD1 as D (5 bases). Germline V gene lookup returns CDR1 MNHNY and CDR2 SVGAGI (reference sequence). V was clipped by 5 bases and J by 6 bases, with 13 bases between them. CDR3 length equals 14 residues. CDR3 nucleotides: TGTGCCAGCAGTCGGCAGGGCGACTATGAAAAACTGTTTTTT. Translated, it gives CASSRQGDYEKLFF.

This sequence joins TRBV27 and TRBJ1-6; D perhaps matches TRBD1 (5 bases). V was trimmed by 7 bases and J by 2 bases, leaving 6 bases between them. There are 13 residues in the CDR3. CDR1 and CDR2 (germline): MNHEY, SMNVEV (reference sequence). In nucleotides, the CDR3 is TGTGCCAGCAAGACAGCCTATAATTCACCCCTCCACTTT. This sequence encodes CASKTAYNSPLHF.

This clone appeared once. The genes are TRBV9 and TRBJ1-4; D not certain. CDR1 is SGDLS and CDR2 is YYNGEE in the germline V gene. Trimming left V 4 bases short and J 2 bases short, with 12 bases between. The CDR3 totals 15 residues. The CDR3 spells CASSFRSGTNEKLFF. The CDR3 DNA sequence: TGTGCCAGCAGCTTCCGAAGTGGGACTAATGAAAAACTGTTTTTT.

This clone appeared once. CDR3 coding DNA: TGTGCCAGCACCACTGCAGGCCACTCTGAAGCTTTCTTT. It translates to CASTTAGHSEAFF. The genes are TRBV6-5 and TRBJ1-1; D unclear. V lost 7 bases to trimming and J lost 6 bases, with 15 bases between them. The germline V gene has CDR1 MNHEY and CDR2 SVGAGI. The CDR3 sequence is 13 residues long.

The chain carries TRBV4-1 and TRBJ1-4; D might be TRBD1 (6 bases). The CDR3 consists of 16 residues. Trimming took 3 bases from V and 0 from J, leaving 11 bases between them. The germline CDR1 and CDR2 sequences are MGHRA and YSYEKL. The CDR3 nucleotides read TGCGCCAGCAGCCAGGCCAGGGGAACAACTAATGAAAAACTGTTTTTT. Its translation is CASSQARGTTNEKLFF.

V usage is TRBV7-9 and J usage is TRBJ1-1; tentatively, D is TRBD1 (5 bases). The ends were cut back, 1 base at V and 0 bases at J, with 6 bases in the middle. The CDR3 totals 14 residues. CDR1 SEHNR and CDR2 FQNEAQ come from the germline V gene (reference sequence). In nucleotides, the CDR3 is TGTGCCAGCAGCTTAGGGGACGTGAACACTGAAGCTTTCTTT. This sequence encodes CASSLGDVNTEAFF.

This chain uses TRBV7-2 with TRBJ2-5; TRBD2 aligns across 10 bases. The trim removed 4 bases at V and 1 base at J, leaving 6 bases unmatched. This CDR3 is built from 16 residues. Germline V gene sequence: CDR1 SGHTA, CDR2 FQGNSA. Here the CDR3 reads CASSSSPSGGQETQYF. For the CDR3, the DNA is TGTGCCAGCAGCTCTTCCCCTAGCGGGGGCCAAGAGACCCAGTACTTC.

This clone was counted a few times. The chain has TRBV11-1 and TRBJ2-2; D uncertain. CDR3 size: 14 residues. Germline V lookup: CDR1 SGHAT, CDR2 FQDESV (reference sequence). The ends were cut back, 3 bases at V and 1 base at J, with 6 bases in the middle. The CDR3 is CASSFSRNTGELFF. The CDR3 DNA follows: TGTGCCAGCAGCTTTAGTCGGAACACCGGGGAGCTGTTTTTT.

The V and J genes are TRBV29-1 and TRBJ1-1; TRBD1 agrees at 7 bases. Germline values: CDR1 SQVTM, CDR2 ANQGSEA. The CDR3 has 14 amino acids. After removal of 5 bases from V and 2 bases from J, the junction contained 8 bases not matched to a gene. The CDR3: CSVRGQGGNTEAFF. CDR3 DNA: TGCAGCGTTCGCGGGCAGGGGGGAAACACTGAAGCTTTCTTT.

V and J are TRBV18 and TRBJ1-4; possible D gene TRBD1, 5 bases. V was trimmed by 5 bases and J by 2 bases, leaving 15 bases between them. The germline gives CDR1 KGHSH, CDR2 LQKENI. The CDR3 is 16 residues long. DNA of the CDR3: TGTGCCAGCTCATCAACCGGAGGGGTTACTAATGAAAAACTGTTTTTT. It encodes CASSSTGGVTNEKLFF.

The chain couples TRBV7-2 to TRBJ1-2; 8 bases agree with TRBD1. Trimming removed 5 bases from V and 5 bases from J; junction bases left unmatched: 10. Per the germline V gene, CDR1 is SGHTA and CDR2 is FQGNSA. CDR3 length: 15 amino acids. This chain's CDR3 is CASSPGQAIGYGYTF. The CDR3 DNA reads TGTGCCAGCAGCCCGGGACAGGCTATAGGGTATGGCTACACCTTC.

This chain links TRBV18 with TRBJ1-2; D is perhaps TRBD1 (6 bases). Germline-derived CDR1 and CDR2 are KGHSH and LQKENI. Trimming shortened V by 7 bases and J by 4 bases, and 22 bases separated the two germline ends. The CDR3 has 16 amino acids. DNA of the CDR3: TGTGCCAGCTTCTATGGCAGGGGACGAGGGTTCTATGGCTACACCTTC. Translation gives CASFYGRGRGFYGYTF.

This chain joins TRBV30 and TRBJ1-3; possibly TRBD1 for D (5 bases). The CDR3 totals 14 residues. Trimming stripped 3 bases from V and 4 bases from J, with 13 bases between. Germline assignment: CDR1 GTSNPN and CDR2 SVGIG (reference sequence). The CDR3 nucleotides are TGTGCCTGGAGGGGGCGAGGAAGGGGAAACACCATATATTTT. It specifies CAWRGRGRGNTIYF.

This rearrangement joins TRBV11-2 to TRBJ1-1, with a possible D match to TRBD1 (6 bases). V lost 0 bases, J lost 6 bases, and 8 bases lay in between. Germline CDR1 is SGHAT and CDR2 is FQNNGV. The CDR3 spans 13 residues. CDR3 protein: CASSLESGAEAFF. In nucleotides, the CDR3 is TGTGCCAGCAGCTTAGAGTCAGGGGCTGAAGCTTTCTTT.

The gene calls are TRBV27 and TRBJ2-1, with 11 bases fitting TRBD2. The germline gives CDR1 MNHEY, CDR2 SMNVEV (reference sequence). The V segment lost 4 bases and the J segment 7 bases; nucleotides outside the gene matches: 0. The CDR3 loop spans 13 amino acids. The CDR3 nucleotides read TGTGCCAGCAGTTGGACTAGCGGGAATGAGCAGTTCTTC. Amino acids: CASSWTSGNEQFF.

The V call is TRBV5-4, the J call TRBJ1-6; TRBD1 aligns across 7 bases. The CDR3 is 14 residues long. With 3 bases clipped from V and 5 bases from J, the junction kept 2 bases outside the gene matches. From germline, CDR1 is SGHNT and CDR2 YYREEE (reference sequence). CDR3 bases: TGTGCCAGCAGCTCACAGGGGAATAATTCACCCCTCCACTTT. As protein: CASSSQGNNSPLHF.

This clone was counted a single time. V usage is TRBV4-1 and J usage is TRBJ1-2; no clear D gene. The V end was cut by 4 bases, the J end by 3 bases, with 21 bases between. CDR1 MGHRA and CDR2 YSYEKL come from the germline V gene. The CDR3 contains 17 residues. CDR3 in DNA: TGCGCCAGCAGCCTAAGCTCGTGGAAGGCCAGAGACTATGGCTACACCTTC. Protein product: CASSLSSWKARDYGYTF.

J is TRBJ1-1 and V is TRBV2, with D unresolved. The CDR3 is 12 residues long. Trimming pared 6 bases from V and 5 bases from J, leaving 10 bases between. Germline lookup yields CDR1 SNHLY and CDR2 FYNNEI. CDR3 in amino acids: CASRAGATEAFF. DNA for the CDR3: TGTGCCAGCAGGGCTGGAGCAACTGAAGCTTTCTTT.

This rearrangement joins TRBV9 to TRBJ2-5; D gene unclear. The V end was cut by 2 bases, the J end by 1 base, with 6 bases between. Looked up from germline, CDR1 is SGDLS and CDR2 is YYNGEE. The CDR3 runs to 13 residues. The CDR3 reads CASSVSPQETQYF. CDR3 DNA: TGTGCCAGCAGCGTGAGCCCCCAAGAGACCCAGTACTTC.

J is TRBJ1-2 and V is TRBV28; 7 bases map to TRBD1. Germline V CDR1 and CDR2: MDHEN, SYDVKM. The junction had 11 bases not matched to a gene; V was cut back by 4 bases and J by 6 bases. The CDR3 has 15 amino acids. CDR3 sequence (DNA): TGTGCCAGCAGTTCCTATACGACAGGGCTGCATGGCTACACCTTC. It codes for CASSSYTTGLHGYTF.

This sequence joins TRBV5-1 and TRBJ2-3; either TRBD1 or TRBD2 may fit D (5 bases each). Trimming shortened V by 1 base and J by 6 bases, and 12 bases separated the two germline ends. Germline loops: CDR1 SGHRS, CDR2 YFSETQ. CDR3 length: 14 amino acids. DNA for the CDR3: TGCGCCAGCAGCTTGAGACCAGAGGGGGATACGCAGTATTTT. Translation gives CASSLRPEGDTQYF.

This clone was observed a handful of times. This rearrangement joins TRBV19 to TRBJ2-2, with 8 bases matching TRBD2. CDR1 and CDR2 from the germline V gene are LNHDA and SQIVND (reference sequence). V shed 7 bases and J 5 bases; nucleotides not matched to a gene: 9. The CDR3 has 15 residues. The CDR3 coding sequence is TGTGCCAGTAAAGGGTCGCTAGCGGGTACCGGGGAGCTGTTTTTT. Translated, it gives CASKGSLAGTGELFF.

This rearrangement joins TRBV11-2 to TRBJ2-4; 13 bases match TRBD2. Germline V gene data show CDR1 as SGHAT and CDR2 as FQNNGV. The ends lost 0 bases at V and 9 bases at J; junction bases unmatched: 2. CDR3 length equals 15 residues. In DNA form, the CDR3 reads TGTGCCAGCAGCTTAGAACTAGCGGGGGGGAGCATTCAGTACTTC. Translated: CASSLELAGGSIQYF.

This clone was counted only a few times. The CDR3 loop reads CASSLAWRGNSPLHF. The CDR3 DNA sequence: TGTGCCAGCAGCTTGGCCTGGCGGGGAAATTCACCCCTCCACTTT. This chain connects TRBV5-5 to TRBJ1-6; the D is unclear. V was trimmed by 0 bases and J by 7 bases, leaving 11 bases between them. CDR3 length equals 15 residues. CDR1 is SGHKS and CDR2 is YYEKEE in the germline V gene (reference sequence).